The entry that follows covers one T cell receptor (beta chain) sequence. Its target is unknown. TCRdb's copy holds only in-frame clones and misses some; the assay was immunoSEQ multiplex PCR. The table includes approximately 2.4 million clones, around 95% detected once. The sample comes from a study of shared clonotypes between healthy human individuals. CDR3 size: 13 residues. Germline CDR1 reads SGHNT; CDR2 reads YYREEE (reference sequence). Trimming took 2 bases from V and 2 from J, leaving 6 bases between them. Whole-study results and caveats: Only blood was sampled; tissue repertoires likely differ.

The J gene is TRBJ2-3, the V gene TRBV5-4; D not resolved. The sequenced sample consisted of naive CD4+ T cells sorted from blood. Subset given: CD45RA+ positively selected. This TCR derives from a man aged 18-30 years in good health. The CDR3 protein is CASSFPFTDTQYF. The CDR3 coding sequence is TGTGCCAGCAGCTTCCCGTTCACAGATACGCAGTATTTT.